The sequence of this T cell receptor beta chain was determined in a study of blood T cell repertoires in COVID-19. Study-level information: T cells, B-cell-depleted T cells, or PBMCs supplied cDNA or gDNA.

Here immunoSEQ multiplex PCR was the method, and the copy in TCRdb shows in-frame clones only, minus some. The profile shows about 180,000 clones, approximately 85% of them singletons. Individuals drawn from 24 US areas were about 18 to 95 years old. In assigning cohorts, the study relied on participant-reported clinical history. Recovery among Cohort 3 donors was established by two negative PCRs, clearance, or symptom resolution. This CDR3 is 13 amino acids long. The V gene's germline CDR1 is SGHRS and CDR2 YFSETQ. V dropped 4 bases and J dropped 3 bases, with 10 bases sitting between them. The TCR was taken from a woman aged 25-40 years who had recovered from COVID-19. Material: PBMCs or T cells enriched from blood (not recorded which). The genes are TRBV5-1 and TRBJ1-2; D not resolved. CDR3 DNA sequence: TGCGCCAGCAGCCTTGAGGGCGACTATGGCTACACCTTC. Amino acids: CASSLEGDYGYTF.